The 24 T cell receptor beta chains presented below share a single source sample, sequenced in a study of blood T cell repertoires in COVID-19. Sequencing was performed with immunoSEQ multiplex PCR; in TCRdb, only in-frame clones are kept and a portion is missing. The sample shows about 69,000 clones, less than 90% of them seen only once. The source material was peripheral blood. These TCRs come from an elderly man with acute or convalescent COVID-19.

The chain has TRBV7-2 and TRBJ2-2; 7 bases map to TRBD1. The J segment lost 3 bases and the V segment lost 6 bases, leaving 4 bases of the junction unmatched. The germline V gene has CDR1 SGHTA and CDR2 FQGNSA. The CDR3 extends over 14 amino acids. The CDR3 region is CASRTGFDTGELFF. Here the CDR3 DNA reads TGTGCCAGCAGGACAGGGTTCGACACCGGGGAGCTGTTTTTT.

The chain is built from TRBV19 and TRBJ2-1, with 10 bases lining up with TRBD1. Germline assignment: CDR1 LNHDA and CDR2 SQIVND (reference sequence). V lost 5 bases, J lost 0 bases, and 7 bases stayed unmatched. This CDR3 is 17 amino acids long. The CDR3 sequence: CASSVTGGRNSYNEQFF. As DNA, the CDR3 is TGTGCCAGTAGTGTGACAGGGGGCCGAAACTCCTACAATGAGCAGTTCTTC.

V and J are TRBV27 and TRBJ2-2; possibly TRBD1 for D (5 bases). The CDR3 sequence is 14 residues long. V was clipped by 3 bases and J by 2 bases, with 7 bases between them. In germline, CDR1 is MNHEY, CDR2 SMNVEV (reference sequence). The DNA for the CDR3 is TGTGCCAGCAGTTTTCAGGGTAACACCGGGGAGCTGTTTTTT. Translation: CASSFQGNTGELFF.

This clone was detected only a few times. V usage is TRBV30 and J usage is TRBJ1-5; 7 bases fit TRBD1. This CDR3 is 14 amino acids long. The ends lost 3 bases at V and 3 bases at J; junction bases unmatched: 5. Looked up from germline, CDR1 is GTSNPN and CDR2 is SVGIG (reference sequence). The CDR3, as DNA: TGTGCCTGGAGCAGGGACAGTCCCAATCAGCCCCAGCATTTT. Residues: CAWSRDSPNQPQHF.

The V gene is TRBV12-3 or TRBV12-4, the J gene TRBJ1-5; no clear D. The CDR3 covers 13 residues. V was pared by 2 bases and J by 4 bases, with 6 bases between. The CDR3 is CASSLNGNQPQHF. The CDR3 region has the DNA TGTGCCAGCAGTTTAAACGGGAATCAGCCCCAGCATTTT.

The chain uses TRBV3-1 (or the pseudogene TRBV3-2) and TRBJ1-2; D not certain. The CDR3 has 14 amino acids. Deletions cut 7 bases from V and 6 bases from J, with 18 bases between. Germline values: CDR1 LGHDT, CDR2 YNNKEL (reference sequence). CDR3 amino acids: CASTISRGSHGYTF. The CDR3 DNA reads TGTGCCAGCACAATCAGCCGGGGATCCCATGGCTACACCTTC.

The chain couples TRBV7-2 to TRBJ1-2; D is possibly TRBD1 (5 bases). V lost 4 bases and J lost 4, with 16 bases in between. Looked up from germline, CDR1 is SGHTA and CDR2 is FQGNSA. This CDR3 is built from 15 residues. The chain's CDR3 is CASSSGGRQIYGYTF. The CDR3 region has the DNA TGTGCCAGCAGCTCTGGGGGGAGGCAGATCTATGGCTACACCTTC.

The rearrangement uses TRBV5-1 and TRBJ2-7; TRBD2 might be the D (6 bases). Germline values: CDR1 SGHRS, CDR2 YFSETQ. V was cut by 1 base and J by 1 base, with 9 bases left in between. The CDR3 sequence is 14 residues long. DNA for the CDR3: TGCGCCAGCAGCTTGTTGGGGGGTTCCTACGAGCAGTACTTC. Its translation: CASSLLGGSYEQYF.

This chain links TRBV30 with TRBJ1-1, with D possibly being TRBD1 (5 bases). The CDR3 extends over 13 amino acids. Germline V gene lookup returns CDR1 GTSNPN and CDR2 SVGIG (reference sequence). Trimming took 0 bases from V and 8 from J, leaving 13 bases between them. CDR3 region: CAWSVRDSLEAFF. The CDR3 DNA follows: TGTGCCTGGAGTGTACGGGACTCCTTGGAAGCTTTCTTT.

The chain links TRBV7-9 to TRBJ2-1, with TRBD1 matching over 9 bases. This CDR3 has 15 amino acids. J was trimmed by 4 bases and V by 0 bases; bases with no gene match: 1. From germline, CDR1 is SEHNR and CDR2 FQNEAQ (reference sequence). CDR3 coding DNA: TGTGCCAGCAGCTTAGCGGGACAGGGTTACAATGAGCAGTTCTTC. Its protein is CASSLAGQGYNEQFF.

The V gene is TRBV9, the J gene TRBJ2-3; 7 bases match TRBD2. Germline CDR1 SGDLS, CDR2 YYNGEE. The trim removed 4 bases at V and 2 bases at J, leaving 13 bases unmatched. This CDR3 region has 17 residues. The CDR3 coding sequence is TGTGCCAGCAGCTACCCTAGCGGTGGGGGTTACACAGATACGCAGTATTTT. This encodes CASSYPSGGGYTDTQYF.

V usage is TRBV6-5 and J usage is TRBJ1-4; a weak D match, TRBD1 (6 bases). The CDR3 length is 12 residues. V lost 7 bases and J lost 7, with 10 bases in between. Germline assignment: CDR1 MNHEY and CDR2 SVGAGI. CDR3 sequence (DNA): TGTGCCAGCACAAGGGGGTTTGAAAAACTGTTTTTT. Translated, it gives CASTRGFEKLFF.

In DNA, the CDR3 is TGTGCCAGTTACCGGGACAGGAACACCGGGGAGCTGTTTTTT. Translated, it gives CASYRDRNTGELFF. The V call is TRBV10-3, the J call TRBJ2-2, with 7 bases aligning to TRBD1. This CDR3 is 14 amino acids long. Germline V gene sequence: CDR1 ENHRY, CDR2 SYGVKD. Losses at the gene ends were 10 bases for V and 1 base for J; bases not matched to a gene: 6.

V and J are TRBV9 and TRBJ1-1, with unresolved D. Germline loops: CDR1 SGDLS, CDR2 YYNGEE. The length of the CDR3 is 13 residues. The germline V and J ends were trimmed by 0 bases and 4 bases, with 7 bases remaining between them. CDR3 in DNA: TGTGCCAGCAGCGTAGAGTCGGGCACTGAAGCTTTCTTT. Its translation: CASSVESGTEAFF.

The chain couples TRBV7-9 to TRBJ1-1, with D hard to call. Per germline, CDR1 SEHNR and CDR2 FQNEAQ (reference sequence). V gave up 1 base and J gave up 8 bases, with 11 bases separating them. CDR3 size: 13 residues. DNA of the CDR3: TGTGCCAGCAGCTTAGACCCTCCCAGGGAAGCTTTCTTT. Amino acid sequence: CASSLDPPREAFF. The full variable domain, with the rest looked up from reference TRBV7-9 and TRBJ1-1, is DTGVSQNPRHKITKRGQNVTFRCDPISEHNRLYWYRQTLGQGPEFLTYFQNEAQLEKSRLLSDRFSAERPKGSFSTLEIQRTEQGDSAMYLCASSLDPPREAFFGQGTRLTVV.

The rearrangement uses TRBV10-3 and TRBJ2-1; 8 positions match TRBD1. Germline values: CDR1 ENHRY, CDR2 SYGVKD. This CDR3 contains 14 residues. V shed 6 bases, J shed 6 bases, and the junction held 7 bases outside the gene matches. The DNA of the CDR3 is TGTGCCATCAGCCGACAGGGGAATGGCAATGAGCAGTTCTTC. Its protein is CAISRQGNGNEQFF.

The chain links TRBV7-2 to TRBJ2-1, with D perhaps matching TRBD2 (5 bases). Trimming left V 5 bases short and J 9 bases short, with 23 bases between. The germline V gene has CDR1 SGHTA and CDR2 FQGNSA. The CDR3 is 16 amino acids. The CDR3 loop is CASSPASAAGRGEQFF. DNA of the CDR3: TGTGCCAGCAGCCCAGCTTCGGCCGCCGGTCGGGGTGAGCAGTTCTTC.

The CDR3 bases are TGTGCCAGCAGCTTGGTAAACCCGGGTCACAATGAGCAGTTCTTC. This encodes CASSLVNPGHNEQFF. The chain recombines TRBV5-4 with TRBJ2-1; D remains ambiguous. Germline V CDR1 and CDR2: SGHNT, YYREEE (reference sequence). The V and J ends lost 0 bases and 5 bases respectively, with 12 bases between them. The CDR3 is 15 amino acids.

V usage is TRBV24-1 and J usage is TRBJ2-7; a weak D match, TRBD2 (7 bases). In germline, CDR1 is KGHDR, CDR2 SFDVKD. This CDR3 comprises 16 residues. Trimming removed 3 bases at V and 2 bases at J, with 16 bases between. The chain's CDR3 is CATSDPGGQRTYEQYF. The CDR3 region has the DNA TGTGCCACCAGTGATCCCGGGGGGCAGAGAACCTACGAGCAGTACTTC.

This clone was seen a handful of times. The chain links TRBV3-1 (or the pseudogene TRBV3-2) to TRBJ2-2; 9 bases fit TRBD2. Unmatched junction bases numbered 4, after V lost 1 base and J lost 4 bases. From germline, CDR1 is LGHDT and CDR2 YNNKEL (reference sequence). CDR3 length: 16 amino acids. The CDR3 DNA reads TGTGCCAGCAGCCAAGGATTAGCGGGAGTCACCGGGGAGCTGTTTTTT. Protein sequence: CASSQGLAGVTGELFF.

This chain uses TRBV5-1 with TRBJ1-1, with D possibly matching TRBD1 (6 bases). V was pared by 0 bases and J by 1 base, with 10 bases between. Germline assignment: CDR1 SGHRS and CDR2 YFSETQ. This CDR3 comprises 15 residues. The chain's CDR3 is CASSLGRGSNTEAFF. The CDR3 nucleotides read TGCGCCAGCAGCTTGGGCAGGGGCTCGAACACTGAAGCTTTCTTT.

This clone was observed a single time. V gene TRBV5-1 combines with J gene TRBJ1-1; no clear D. Per the germline V gene, CDR1 is SGHRS and CDR2 is YFSETQ. The length of the CDR3 is 13 residues. V was trimmed by 0 bases and J by 3 bases, leaving 6 bases between them. The DNA for the CDR3 is TGCGCCAGCAGCTTGGCCCAGGACACTGAAGCTTTCTTT. As protein: CASSLAQDTEAFF. The full variable domain, rest sourced from reference TRBV5-1 and TRBJ1-1, is KAGVTQTPRYLIKTRGQQVTLSCSPISGHRSVSWYQQTPGQGLQFLFEYFSETQRNKGNFPGRFSGRQFSNSRSEMNVSTLELGDSALYLCASSLAQDTEAFFGQGTRLTVV.

The chain combines TRBV2 with TRBJ1-5; 9 bases line up with TRBD1. V trimming: 4 bases; J trimming: 6 bases; junction bases outside the gene matches: 4. Germline values: CDR1 SNHLY, CDR2 FYNNEI. The CDR3 totals 14 residues. As DNA, the CDR3 is TGTGCCAGCAGTGGGGGACAGGGTCGTCAGCCCCAGCATTTT. It encodes CASSGGQGRQPQHF. The entire variable domain, with the rest obtained from reference TRBV2 and TRBJ1-5, is as follows: EPEVTQTPSHQVTQMGQEVILRCVPISNHLYFYWYRQILGQKVEFLVSFYNNEISEKSEIFDDQFSVERPDGSNFTLKIRSTKLEDSAMYFCASSGGQGRQPQHFGDGTRLSIL.

The CDR3 DNA reads as TGTGCCAGCCAGACCGGGACAGGGAAAGATACGCAGTATTTT. Protein: CASQTGTGKDTQYF. The chain combines TRBV9 with TRBJ2-3; 9 nucleotides agree with TRBD1. V lost 7 bases, J lost 5 bases, and 8 bases stayed unmatched. Germline V lookup: CDR1 SGDLS, CDR2 YYNGEE. The CDR3 is 14 amino acids.